The 17 T cell receptor beta chains below all came from one sample that was sequenced in a study of T cells in Graves' hyperthyroidism and ophthalmopathy. Amplified TCR beta CDR3 regions came from RNA transcripts. First-round RT-PCR targeting the TCR CDR3 was performed with the HTBI primer set. From the multiplex PCR reads, TCRdb called clonotypes with MiXCR, one entry per CDR3 protein. Among about 96,000 distinct CDR3 sequences, roughly half were seen once, and the ten largest hold around 30%. The sequenced sample was blood. The receptors come from a woman aged 35 to 49 with Graves' hyperthyroidism.

This clonotype has only a few counts. This chain connects TRBV6-8 to TRBJ2-2, with TRBD1 matching over 12 bases. The germline CDR1 and CDR2 sequences are MNHGY and SAAAGT. Trimming took 7 bases from V and 3 from J; bases not matched to a gene: 9. The CDR3 spans 17 residues. Written as DNA, the CDR3 is TGTGCCAGCATCTTCCGGGACAGGGGGCTGTACACCGGGGAGCTGTTTTTT. Translated, it gives CASIFRDRGLYTGELFF.

V usage is TRBV7-9 and J usage is TRBJ1-2, with TRBD1 as a possible D gene (5 bases). Looked up from germline, CDR1 is SEHNR and CDR2 is FQNEAQ (reference sequence). The V end lost 3 bases, the J end lost 4 bases, and 12 bases lay between the germline ends. This CDR3 comprises 14 residues. CDR3 in DNA: TGTGCCAGCAGCTTCCCAGGGAACGCCTATGGCTACACCTTC. It codes for CASSFPGNAYGYTF.

In this sample, this clonotype turned up many times. The J gene is TRBJ2-7, the V gene TRBV3-1; no definite D call. The CDR3 spans 11 residues. Germline V gene lookup returns CDR1 LGHDT and CDR2 YNNKEL (reference sequence). V was shortened by 4 bases and J by 1 base, with 2 bases between the two germline ends. Here the CDR3 reads CASSRSYEQYF. The CDR3 coding sequence is TGTGCCAGCAGCCGTTCCTACGAGCAGTACTTC.

This clonotype was seen repeatedly, ten times or more. The J gene is TRBJ1-4, the V gene TRBV6-5; D is undetermined. CDR3 length equals 13 residues. Trimming removed 3 bases from V and 2 bases from J, with 4 bases in between. Germline V lookup: CDR1 MNHEY, CDR2 SVGAGI. The CDR3 coding sequence is TGTGCCAGCAGTTATCGGACTAATGAAAAACTGTTTTTT. Protein product: CASSYRTNEKLFF.

The V and J genes are TRBV2 and TRBJ2-7; 8 bases fit TRBD1. The germline CDR1 and CDR2 sequences are SNHLY and FYNNEI. The CDR3 runs to 14 residues. J was trimmed by 3 bases and V by 6 bases; bases with no gene match: 7. The CDR3, as DNA: TGTGCCAGCAGAGCCGGGACAGGTTACTACGAGCAGTACTTC. Amino acid sequence: CASRAGTGYYEQYF. Combining the CDR3 with reference TRBV2 and TRBJ2-7 gives the whole variable domain EPEVTQTPSHQVTQMGQEVILRCVPISNHLYFYWYRQILGQKVEFLVSFYNNEISEKSEIFDDQFSVERPDGSNFTLKIRSTKLEDSAMYFCASRAGTGYYEQYFGPGTRLTVT.

To note about this clonotype: At one boundary the junction diverges from the germline segment, which might be a read error. The chain has TRBV7-2 and TRBJ2-7; D is unresolved. The CDR3 is made up of 12 amino acids. CDR1 is SGHTA, CDR2 FQGNSA, per germline. The CDR3 is CASSLGRYEQHF. The DNA of the CDR3 is TGTGCCAGCAGCCTCGGGCGCTACGAACAGCACTTC.

This clonotype turned up a few times. V and J are TRBV6-5 and TRBJ2-2; no clear D gene. CDR1 is MNHEY and CDR2 is SVGAGI in the germline V gene. Trimming shortened V by 2 bases and J by 10 bases, and 5 bases separated the two germline ends. The CDR3 runs 11 residues. CDR3 nucleotides: TGTGCCAGCAGTTACCCGGTGGAGCTGTTTTTT. Encoded protein: CASSYPVELFF.

This clonotype ranks as hyperexpanded. This chain connects TRBV10-3 to TRBJ1-6; 7 bases map to TRBD1. The CDR3 consists of 12 residues. V trimming: 10 bases; J trimming: 8 bases; junction bases outside the gene matches: 5. Looked up from germline, CDR1 is ENHRY and CDR2 is SYGVKD. The chain's CDR3 is CASRQGDSPLHF. The CDR3 nucleotides read TGTGCCAGTAGACAGGGCGATTCACCCCTCCACTTT.

The chain links TRBV29-1 to TRBJ2-5; 10 bases agree with TRBD2. J gave up 5 bases and V 7 bases, and 4 bases lay outside the gene matches. CDR1 is SQVTM, CDR2 ANQGSEA, per germline. CDR3 size: 12 residues. The CDR3 loop is CSATSGTETQYF. CDR3 nucleotides: TGCAGCGCTACTAGCGGGACGGAGACCCAGTACTTC.

The rearrangement uses TRBV10-1 and TRBJ1-2; maybe TRBD1 (6 bases). V was trimmed by 5 bases and J by 5 bases, leaving 12 bases between them. The CDR3 covers 13 residues. In germline, CDR1 is WNHNN, CDR2 SYGVQD (reference sequence). Here the CDR3 reads CASSRGMEYGYTF. CDR3 coding DNA: TGCGCCAGCAGTAGGGGGATGGAGTATGGCTACACCTTC.

This clonotype was seen ten or more times. The chain uses TRBV5-1 and TRBJ2-7; 9 bases match TRBD2. J gave up 3 bases and V 3 bases, and 7 bases lay outside the gene matches. Looked up from germline, CDR1 is SGHRS and CDR2 is YFSETQ. This CDR3 region has 15 residues. CDR3 region: CASSSRTSDLYEQYF. CDR3 DNA sequence: TGCGCCAGCAGCTCGCGGACTAGCGACCTCTACGAGCAGTACTTC.

In DNA, the CDR3 is TGCGCCAGCAGCCAGCCCGACAGAATAGGGGAGCAGTACTTC. Translation gives CASSQPDRIGEQYF. The rearrangement uses TRBV4-1 and TRBJ2-7; D is possibly TRBD1 (5 bases). Germline V gene lookup returns CDR1 MGHRA and CDR2 YSYEKL. The ends were cut back, 3 bases at V and 7 bases at J, with 16 bases in the middle. This CDR3 has 14 residues.

The J gene is TRBJ2-7, the V gene TRBV2, with D perhaps TRBD1 (6 bases). There are 13 residues in the CDR3. The germline CDR1 and CDR2 sequences are SNHLY and FYNNEI. V gave up 3 bases and J gave up 2 bases, with 8 bases separating them. CDR3 protein: CASSDRGPYEQYF. The CDR3 DNA is TGTGCCAGCAGTGACAGGGGACCCTACGAGCAGTACTTC.

The chain carries TRBV12-3 or TRBV12-4 and TRBJ2-2, with D hard to call. V lost 4 bases to trimming and J lost 8 bases, with 5 bases between them. The CDR3 length is 11 residues. The CDR3 here is CASSYRGELFF. The CDR3 DNA reads TGTGCCAGCAGTTACCGAGGGGAGCTGTTTTTT.

The J gene is TRBJ1-1, the V gene TRBV20-1; D gene unclear. Germline CDR1 reads DFQATT; CDR2 reads SNEGSKA (reference sequence). Trimming removed 6 bases at V and 7 bases at J, with 18 bases between. The CDR3 totals 13 residues. CDR3 amino acids: CSALQPGPVEAFF. The CDR3 DNA reads as TGCAGTGCCCTGCAACCGGGCCCCGTTGAAGCTTTCTTT.

This clonotype has ten or more counts. This chain uses TRBV20-1 with TRBJ1-2; TRBD1 agrees at 8 bases. The CDR3 contains 14 residues. With 5 bases clipped from V and 1 base from J, the junction kept 6 bases outside the gene matches. Germline CDR1 DFQATT, CDR2 SNEGSKA (reference sequence). The CDR3 coding sequence is TGCAGTGCTCACGCAGGGGGCTTTAACTATGGCTACACCTTC. Its protein is CSAHAGGFNYGYTF.

At least ten counts were recorded for this clonotype. The chain links TRBV7-8 to TRBJ2-7; 14 nucleotides match TRBD2. After removal of 3 bases from V and 3 bases from J, the junction contained 10 bases not matched to a gene. The germline V gene encodes CDR1 SGHVS and CDR2 FQNEAQ. The CDR3 consists of 18 residues. Written as DNA, the CDR3 is TGTGCCAGCAGCTTTAGCGGACTAGCGGGAGGTCTCTACTACGAGCAGTACTTC. As protein: CASSFSGLAGGLYYEQYF.